The present T cell receptor beta chain was sequenced within a study of shared clonotypes between healthy human individuals. Findings of the study overall: The represented genetic and exposure-history diversity was limited by the small number of donors. Relative to memory subsets, naive subsets generally showed larger estimated richness.

TCRdb's copy holds only in-frame clones and misses some; the assay was immunoSEQ multiplex PCR. This table holds about 530,000 clones, 90% to 96% found once. Details on this clone: The antigen remains unidentified.

Donors were Caucasian adults residing in Nashville, Tennessee, USA. J was trimmed by 7 bases and V by 5 bases; bases with no gene match: 7. The germline gives CDR1 MNHEY, CDR2 SVGAGI. The CDR3 sequence is 15 residues long. The sequencing sample was made of naive CD4+ T cells sorted from blood. Specified subset: CD45RA+ positively selected. The rearrangement uses TRBV6-5 and TRBJ1-6, with TRBD1 identical over 8 bases. The sequence was obtained from a woman in her 30s in good health. CDR3 residues: CASSTTGAMNSPLHF. The CDR3 DNA reads TGTGCCAGCAGTACGACAGGGGCGATGAATTCACCCCTCCACTTT.